The 8 T cell receptor beta chains reported below all come from one sample, sequenced in a study of blood T cell repertoires in COVID-19. Generated by immunoSEQ multiplex PCR, the TCRdb table keeps only in-frame clones and is missing some. In the table there are about 270,000 clones, roughly nine tenths of which are singletons. The sample consisted of PBMCs or T cells enriched from blood (not recorded which). Source of these receptors: a woman aged 18-35 years who had recovered from COVID-19.

The rearrangement links TRBV5-1 to TRBJ1-2, with a tentative D call TRBD1 (5 bases). CDR1 and CDR2 (germline): SGHRS, YFSETQ. Deletions cut 4 bases from V and 0 bases from J, with 10 bases between. The CDR3 has 14 amino acids. The CDR3, as DNA: TGCGCCAGCAGCATCCAGGGTTCTAACTATGGCTACACCTTC. As protein: CASSIQGSNYGYTF.

This chain connects TRBV7-8 to TRBJ2-7; tentatively, D is TRBD2 (6 bases). The CDR3 spans 14 residues. Deletions cut 0 bases from V and 6 bases from J, with 12 bases between. CDR1 and CDR2 (germline): SGHVS, FQNEAQ. This chain's CDR3 is CASSLAGTPLEQYF. CDR3 bases: TGTGCCAGCAGCTTAGCCGGGACTCCCCTCGAGCAGTACTTC. The variable domain in full, completed from reference TRBV7-8 and TRBJ2-7, reads GAGVSQSPRYKVAKRGQDVALRCDPISGHVSLFWYQQALGQGPEFLTYFQNEAQLDKSGLPSDRFFAERPEGSVSTLKIQRTQQEDSAVYLCASSLAGTPLEQYFGPGTRLTVT.

J is TRBJ1-5 and V is TRBV5-8; D not certain. This CDR3 spans 17 amino acids. The germline V gene encodes CDR1 SGHTS and CDR2 YDEGEE. Trimming took 1 base from V and 1 from J, leaving 15 bases between them. DNA for the CDR3: TGTGCCAGCAGCTTGCTCCTGGGAGGAGCGAGCAATCAGCCCCAGCATTTT. Its protein product is CASSLLLGGASNQPQHF.

The chain is built from TRBV5-1 and TRBJ2-2; 10 nucleotides line up with TRBD2. Germline loops: CDR1 SGHRS, CDR2 YFSETQ. CDR3 length: 15 residues. V was clipped by 4 bases and J by 4 bases; unmatched bases: 4. The CDR3 is CASSRTSGLTGELFF. The CDR3 nucleotides are TGCGCCAGCAGCCGGACTAGCGGCCTCACCGGGGAGCTGTTTTTT.

The rearrangement links TRBV30 to TRBJ2-1, with 8 bases matching TRBD2. The CDR3 spans 14 residues. Germline values: CDR1 GTSNPN, CDR2 SVGIG (reference sequence). Trimming cost V 8 bases and J 5 bases; bases outside gene matches: 11. CDR3 loop: CARRGRGAHNEQFF. CDR3 sequence (DNA): TGTGCCCGACGGGGGCGGGGGGCCCACAATGAGCAGTTCTTC.

The rearrangement links TRBV7-2 to TRBJ2-7; 10 positions agree with TRBD1. Germline trimming cut 5 bases from V and 3 bases from J; bases unmatched to any gene: 4. CDR3 size: 14 residues. CDR1 is SGHTA and CDR2 is FQGNSA in the germline V gene. CDR3 nucleotide sequence: TGTGCCAGCAGCCAATGGGACAGGGGCTACGAGCAGTACTTC. It encodes CASSQWDRGYEQYF. The full variable domain, with the rest looked up from reference TRBV7-2 and TRBJ2-7, is GAGVSQSPSNKVTEKGKDVELRCDPISGHTALYWYRQSLGQGLEFLIYFQGNSAPDKSGLPSDRFSAERTGGSVSTLTIQRTQQEDSAVYLCASSQWDRGYEQYFGPGTRLTVT.

J is TRBJ1-2 and V is TRBV5-1, with a tentative D call TRBD1 (5 bases). The V gene's germline CDR1 is SGHRS and CDR2 YFSETQ. CDR3 length equals 14 residues. Trimming removed 3 bases at V and 3 bases at J, with 12 bases between. DNA of the CDR3: TGCGCCAGCAGCTCGGGAGGGGAGGACTATGGCTACACCTTC. Amino acid sequence: CASSSGGEDYGYTF.

The rearrangement joins TRBV3-1 (or the pseudogene TRBV3-2) to TRBJ1-5; unclear D gene. The V and J ends lost 6 bases and 2 bases respectively, with 11 bases between them. Germline V CDR1 and CDR2: LGHDT, YNNKEL (reference sequence). The CDR3 is 14 amino acids. CDR3 nucleotides: TGTGCCAGCAGACCCAGCGGGGGCAATCAGCCCCAGCATTTT. Protein sequence: CASRPSGGNQPQHF.